This T cell receptor (beta chain) comes out of a study of T cell responses to AZD1222 COVID-19 vaccine. The germline V gene encodes CDR1 MNHEY and CDR2 SVGAGI. The V end was cut by 9 bases, the J end by 2 bases, with 14 bases between. The length of the CDR3 is 13 residues. Profiling relied on immunoSEQ multiplex PCR, and the TCRdb table lists in-frame clones only, not all of them. The sample holds roughly 77,000 clones, roughly 94% seen once. This clone appeared a single time. Its antigen is unknown. Study-level results: No day 14 peak samples; only post-peak repertoires were characterized.

The source is an adult in good health. The source material was peripheral blood, sampled on day 0 of MenACWY control vaccination. V usage is TRBV6-5 and J usage is TRBJ2-7, with a possible D match to TRBD1 (5 bases). The CDR3 is CARTAPGTYEQYF. The CDR3 coding sequence is TGTGCCAGAACGGCCCCAGGGACCTACGAGCAGTACTTC.